This T cell receptor beta chain is from a study of blood T cell repertoires in COVID-19. The wider study: Specimens from acute and convalescent COVID-19 originated in the United States, Italy and Spain. From T cells, B-cell-depleted T cells, or PBMCs came the material, which was cDNA or gDNA.

This clone was observed once. This CDR3 has 13 residues. Trimming took off 4 bases at V and 8 bases at J, with 14 bases between the two ends. Germline-derived CDR1 and CDR2 are MGHRA and YSYEKL. Assay: immunoSEQ multiplex PCR; the TCRdb copy retains only in-frame clones and omits some. Here the sample spans a few hundred thousand clones, 85% being singletons. This TCR was sampled from a man aged 40-49 years with acute or convalescent COVID-19. The rearrangement joins TRBV4-1 to TRBJ1-2, with a tentative D call TRBD1 (5 bases). What was sequenced was peripheral blood. CDR3 loop: CASSLADNGGYTF. CDR3 bases: TGCGCCAGCAGCCTAGCGGACAATGGCGGCTACACCTTC.